Described below is a single TCR beta chain sequence and its context. This record comes from a study of blood T cell repertoires in COVID-19. Study overall: Italy, Spain and the United States were the sources of the convalescent and acute COVID-19 samples. PBMCs, B-cell-depleted T cells, or T cells provided the cDNA or gDNA that made up the material.

CDR1 is LGHNA, CDR2 YNFKEQ, per germline. The CDR3 consists of 11 residues. Trimming shortened V by 0 bases and J by 8 bases, and 4 bases separated the two germline ends. In the original analysis: It was from reference gene primer amplification that nucleated cell counts were estimated. TCRdb keeps only in-frame clones here, not all; method: immunoSEQ multiplex PCR. The D gene and trimming were derived from the DNA, and the V and J assignments and clone size from that table. The data contain 150,000 to 200,000 clones, 87% of them singletons. What was sequenced was peripheral blood. This clonotype originated in a woman between 18 and 30 years old who had recovered from COVID-19. This rearrangement joins TRBV4-2 to TRBJ1-2; D remains unclear. CDR3 nucleotide sequence: TGTGCCAGCAGCCAAGAGGGCGGCTACACCTTC. It encodes CASSQEGGYTF.